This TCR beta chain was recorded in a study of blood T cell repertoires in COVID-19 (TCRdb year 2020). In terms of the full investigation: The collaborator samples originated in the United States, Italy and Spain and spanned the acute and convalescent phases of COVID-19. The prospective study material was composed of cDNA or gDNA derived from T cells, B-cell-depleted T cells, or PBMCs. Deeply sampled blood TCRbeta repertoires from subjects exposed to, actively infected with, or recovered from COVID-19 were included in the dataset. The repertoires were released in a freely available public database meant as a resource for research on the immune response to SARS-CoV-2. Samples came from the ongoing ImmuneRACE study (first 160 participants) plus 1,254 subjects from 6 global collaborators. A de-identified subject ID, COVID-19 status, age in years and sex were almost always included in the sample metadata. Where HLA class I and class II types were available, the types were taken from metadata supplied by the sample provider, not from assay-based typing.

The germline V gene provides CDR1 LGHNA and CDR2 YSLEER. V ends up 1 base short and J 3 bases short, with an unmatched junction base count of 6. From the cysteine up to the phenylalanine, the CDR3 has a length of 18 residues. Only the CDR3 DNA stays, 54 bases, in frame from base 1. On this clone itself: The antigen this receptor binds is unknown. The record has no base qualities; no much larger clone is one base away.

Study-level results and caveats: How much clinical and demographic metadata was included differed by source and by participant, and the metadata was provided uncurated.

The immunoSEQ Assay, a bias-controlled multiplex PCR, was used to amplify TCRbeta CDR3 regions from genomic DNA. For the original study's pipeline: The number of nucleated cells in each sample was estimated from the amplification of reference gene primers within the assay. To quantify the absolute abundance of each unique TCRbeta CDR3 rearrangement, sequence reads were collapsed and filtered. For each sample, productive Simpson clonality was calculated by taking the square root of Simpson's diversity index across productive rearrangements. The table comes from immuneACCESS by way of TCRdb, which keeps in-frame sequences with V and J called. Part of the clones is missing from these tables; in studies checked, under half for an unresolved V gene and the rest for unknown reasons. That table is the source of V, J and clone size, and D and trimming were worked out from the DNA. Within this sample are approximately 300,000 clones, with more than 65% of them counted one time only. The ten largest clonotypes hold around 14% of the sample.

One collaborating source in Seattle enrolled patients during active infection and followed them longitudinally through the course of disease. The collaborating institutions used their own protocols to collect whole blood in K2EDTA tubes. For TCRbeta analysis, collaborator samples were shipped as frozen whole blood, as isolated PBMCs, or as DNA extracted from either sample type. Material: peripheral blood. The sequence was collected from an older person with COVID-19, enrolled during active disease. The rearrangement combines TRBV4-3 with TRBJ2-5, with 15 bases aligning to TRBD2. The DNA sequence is TGCGCCAGCAGCCAAGGGGGACTAGCGGGGGGATTTGAAGAGACCCAGTACTTC. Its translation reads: CASSQGGLAGGFEETQYF.